The T cell receptor beta chain described here comes from a study of CD39 and CD103 CD8 tumor-infiltrating T cells. Findings and limits, study-wide: DP TIL clonotypes were rarely found in blood or uninvolved lymph node. DP CD8 TILs appeared more oligoclonal than DN and SP CD8 TILs and blood memory CD8 T cells.

Germline CDR1 MNHEY, CDR2 SVGAGI. This CDR3 has 13 residues. V shed 2 bases and J shed 5 bases, with 10 bases lying between them. For tumor-infiltrating lymphocytes, EpCAM beads were added to negative-selection T-cell enrichment of thawed cells. TCRdb keeps only in-frame clones here, not all; method: immunoSEQ multiplex PCR. The data hold 2,000 to 2,500 clones, with approximately 72% observed a single time. Comments on this clone: Its antigen is currently unknown.

The source is a human donor with head and neck squamous cell carcinoma. V usage is TRBV6-5 and J usage is TRBJ2-7; the D gene is possibly TRBD2 (6 bases). Material for sequencing was CD39- CD103- CD8+ T cells sorted from the tumor. Subset noted: CD103-CD39- double-negative CD45RA- CD8 T cells. CDR3 nucleotide sequence: TGTGCCAGCAGTTACGGAGGGCGGCACGAGCAGTACTTC. It specifies CASSYGGRHEQYF.